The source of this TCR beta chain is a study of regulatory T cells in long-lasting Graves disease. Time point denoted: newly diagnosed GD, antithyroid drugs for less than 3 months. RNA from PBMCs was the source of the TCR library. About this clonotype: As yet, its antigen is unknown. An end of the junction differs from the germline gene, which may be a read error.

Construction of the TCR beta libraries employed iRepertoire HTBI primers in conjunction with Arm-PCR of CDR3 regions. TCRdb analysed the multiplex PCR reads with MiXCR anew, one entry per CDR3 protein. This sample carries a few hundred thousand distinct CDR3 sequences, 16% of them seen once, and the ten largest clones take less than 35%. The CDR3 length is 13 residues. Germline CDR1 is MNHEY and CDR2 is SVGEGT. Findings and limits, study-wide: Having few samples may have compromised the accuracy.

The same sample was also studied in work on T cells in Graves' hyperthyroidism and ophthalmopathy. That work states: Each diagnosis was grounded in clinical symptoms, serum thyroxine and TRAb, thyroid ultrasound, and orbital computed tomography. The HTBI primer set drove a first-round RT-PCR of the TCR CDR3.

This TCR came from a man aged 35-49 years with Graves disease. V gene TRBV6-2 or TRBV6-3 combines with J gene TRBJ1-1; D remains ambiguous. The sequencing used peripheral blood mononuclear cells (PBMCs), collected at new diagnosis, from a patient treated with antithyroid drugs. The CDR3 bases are TGTGTCAGCAGTGAAGCTTTAGGTTTCAGAGCTTTCTTT. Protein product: CVSSEALGFRAFF.